This TCR beta chain was identified in a study of Tregs in tolerant kidney transplant recipients. Points from the study as a whole: The small number of patients limits these findings pending further validation. The most relevant donor-specific Treg TCRbeta repertoire apparently came from expansion with activated donor B cells. Biological reproducibility was not directly addressed in this study.

In the case of this clone: What it binds is unknown.

CDR1 MNHEY and CDR2 SMNVEV come from the germline V gene (reference sequence). This CDR3 is 14 amino acids long. The V end was cut by 2 bases, the J end by 2 bases, with 8 bases between. Using immunoSEQ multiplex PCR, the repertoire was profiled, and TCRdb retains in-frame clones only, with some absent. The data show about 240,000 clones, with 84% seen just once and around 0.6% held by the top ten. CD4+CD25+CD127- Tregs, CD4+CD25- non-Tregs, CD4 and CD8 cells were sorted. The sample was CD4+ T cells from blood. The chain joins TRBV27 to TRBJ2-3; no reliable D call. The source is a human donor in good health. This CDR3 is CASSLVSYTDTQYF. As DNA, the CDR3 is TGTGCCAGCAGTTTAGTGTCCTACACAGATACGCAGTATTTT.